This T cell receptor (beta chain) is from a study of blood T cell repertoires in COVID-19. Study at large: From the United States, Italy and Spain came samples of acute and convalescent COVID-19. PBMCs, B-cell-depleted T cells, or T cells were the source of the cDNA or gDNA that made up the material.

Original analysis: The authors estimated nucleated cell counts from reference gene primer amplification. Assay: immunoSEQ multiplex PCR; the TCRdb copy retains only in-frame clones and omits some. V, J and clone size derive from that table, while D and trimming were established from the DNA sequence. The sample has over 150,000 clones; 82% are singletons. The length of the CDR3 is 11 residues. Trimming shortened V by 6 bases and J by 15 bases, and 14 bases separated the two germline ends. Looked up from germline, CDR1 is MGHDK and CDR2 is SYGVNS. The receptor's source is an elderly woman with active or convalescent COVID-19. The chain employs TRBV25-1 and TRBJ1-4; D is undetermined. Sequences were obtained from peripheral blood. This chain's CDR3 is CASRNYLDMFF. The CDR3 DNA reads TGTGCCAGCAGAAACTACCTCGATATGTTTTTT.